The T cell receptor beta chain described here comes from a study of shared clonotypes between healthy human individuals. As for this clone: Its target is not known.

Only in-frame clones appear in the TCRdb table, and some are missing; sequencing was by immunoSEQ multiplex PCR. The top ten hold 0.055% to 0.075% of the sample, which has 400,000 to 600,000 clones, roughly 95% seen once. Study-level points and caveats: Generally, estimated richness proved larger in naive subsets than it did in memory subsets.

This TCR was sampled from a woman aged 25-40 years in good health. Sequencing was carried out using naive CD4+ T cells sorted from blood. Subset given: CD45RA+ positively selected.

The CDR3 sequence is CASSDTASTSTDTQYF. The CDR3 nucleotides are TGTGCCAGCAGCGACACCGCCAGCACTAGCACAGATACGCAGTATTTT. The J gene is TRBJ2-3, the V gene TRBV5-4, with unresolved D. The germline V gene has CDR1 SGHNT and CDR2 YYREEE (reference sequence). This CDR3 has 16 amino acids. V gave up 4 bases and J gave up 0 bases, with 15 bases separating them.